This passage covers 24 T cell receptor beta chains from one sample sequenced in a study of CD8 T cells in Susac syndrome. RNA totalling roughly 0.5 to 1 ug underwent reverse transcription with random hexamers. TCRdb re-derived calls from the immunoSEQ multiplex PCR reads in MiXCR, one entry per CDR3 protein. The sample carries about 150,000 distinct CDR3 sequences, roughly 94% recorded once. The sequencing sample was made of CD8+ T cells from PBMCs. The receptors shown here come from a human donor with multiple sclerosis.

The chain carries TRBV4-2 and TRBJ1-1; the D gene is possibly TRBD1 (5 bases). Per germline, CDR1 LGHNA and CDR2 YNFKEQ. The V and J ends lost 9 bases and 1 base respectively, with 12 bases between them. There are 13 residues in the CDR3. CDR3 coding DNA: TGTGCCAGTCAGAAGGGGAGGAACACTGAAGCTTTCTTT. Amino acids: CASQKGRNTEAFF.

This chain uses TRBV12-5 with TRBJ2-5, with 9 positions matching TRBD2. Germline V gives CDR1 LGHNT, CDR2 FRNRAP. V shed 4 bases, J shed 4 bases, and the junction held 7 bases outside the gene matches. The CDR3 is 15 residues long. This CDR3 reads CASGWTGTSTETQYF. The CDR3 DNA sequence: TGTGCTAGTGGTTGGACTGGGACTAGCACAGAGACCCAGTACTTC. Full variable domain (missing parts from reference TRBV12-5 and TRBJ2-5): DARVTQTPRHKVTEMGQEVTMRCQPILGHNTVFWYRQTMMQGLELLAYFRNRAPLDDSGMPKDRFSAEMPDATLATLKIQPSEPRDSAVYFCASGWTGTSTETQYFGPGTRLLVL.

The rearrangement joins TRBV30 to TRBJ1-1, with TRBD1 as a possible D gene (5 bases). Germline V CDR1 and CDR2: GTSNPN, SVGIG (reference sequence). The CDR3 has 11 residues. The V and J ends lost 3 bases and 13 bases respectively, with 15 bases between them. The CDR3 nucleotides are TGTGCCTGGAGGGGGACCCCGGGGTTTTTCTTT. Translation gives CAWRGTPGFFF.

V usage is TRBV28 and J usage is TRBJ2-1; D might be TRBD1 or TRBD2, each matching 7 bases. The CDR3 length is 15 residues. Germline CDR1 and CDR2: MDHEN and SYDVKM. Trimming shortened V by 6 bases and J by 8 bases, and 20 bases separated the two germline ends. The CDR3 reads CASSQTDRAGDEQFF. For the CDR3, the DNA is TGTGCCAGCAGCCAGACTGACAGGGCGGGGGATGAGCAGTTCTTC.

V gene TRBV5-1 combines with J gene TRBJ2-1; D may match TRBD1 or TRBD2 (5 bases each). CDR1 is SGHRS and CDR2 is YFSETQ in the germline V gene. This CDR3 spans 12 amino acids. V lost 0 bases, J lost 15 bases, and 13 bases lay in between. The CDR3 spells CASSLGDLGPFF. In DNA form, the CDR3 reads TGCGCCAGCAGCTTGGGGGACCTGGGTCCGTTCTTC.

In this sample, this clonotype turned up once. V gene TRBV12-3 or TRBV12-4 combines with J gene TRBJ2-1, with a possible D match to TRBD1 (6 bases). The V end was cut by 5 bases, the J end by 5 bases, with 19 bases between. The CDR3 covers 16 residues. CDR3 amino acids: CASSHPLRGYNNEQFF. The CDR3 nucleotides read TGTGCCAGCAGTCACCCCTTGAGGGGGTATAACAATGAGCAGTTCTTC.

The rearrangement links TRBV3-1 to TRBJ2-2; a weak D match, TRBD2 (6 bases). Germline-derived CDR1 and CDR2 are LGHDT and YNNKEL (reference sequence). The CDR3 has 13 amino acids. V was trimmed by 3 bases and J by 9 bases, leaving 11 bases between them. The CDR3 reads CASSQGGVRELFF. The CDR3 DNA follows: TGTGCCAGCAGCCAGGGAGGCGTTCGGGAGCTGTTTTTT.

The CDR3 reads CASSVTGGGQPQHF. The CDR3 DNA follows: TGTGCCAGCAGCGTAACAGGGGGTGGACAGCCCCAGCATTTT. The chain uses TRBV9 and TRBJ1-5; 8 nucleotides line up with TRBD1. CDR1 and CDR2 (germline): SGDLS, YYNGEE. The trim removed 1 base at V and 7 bases at J, leaving 4 bases unmatched. The CDR3 is 14 residues long.

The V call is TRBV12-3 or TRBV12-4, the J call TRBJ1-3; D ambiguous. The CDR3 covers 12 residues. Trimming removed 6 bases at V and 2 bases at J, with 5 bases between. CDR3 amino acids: CASRPTGNTIYF. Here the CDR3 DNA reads TGTGCCAGCAGGCCGACTGGAAACACCATATATTTT.

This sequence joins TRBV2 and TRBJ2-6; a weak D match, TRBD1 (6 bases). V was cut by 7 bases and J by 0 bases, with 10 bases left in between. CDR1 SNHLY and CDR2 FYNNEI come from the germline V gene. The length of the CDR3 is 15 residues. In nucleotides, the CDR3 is TGTGCCAGCAAGTGGACAGCCTCTGGGGCCAACGTCCTGACTTTC. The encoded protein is CASKWTASGANVLTF.

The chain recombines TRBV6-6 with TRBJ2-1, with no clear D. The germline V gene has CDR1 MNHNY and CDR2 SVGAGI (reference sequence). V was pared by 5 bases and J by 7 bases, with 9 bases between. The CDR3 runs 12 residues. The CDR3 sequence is CASSPTANEQFF. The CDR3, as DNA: TGTGCCAGCAGTCCGACTGCAAATGAGCAGTTCTTC.

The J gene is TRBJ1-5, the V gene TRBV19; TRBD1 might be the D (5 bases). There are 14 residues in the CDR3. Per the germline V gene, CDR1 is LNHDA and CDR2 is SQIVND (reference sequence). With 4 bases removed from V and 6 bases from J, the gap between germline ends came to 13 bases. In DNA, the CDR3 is TGTGCCAGTAGTACTGCAGGGATTGGTCAGCCCCAGCATTTT. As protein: CASSTAGIGQPQHF. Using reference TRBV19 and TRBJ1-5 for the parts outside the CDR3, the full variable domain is DGGITQSPKYLFRKEGQNVTLSCEQNLNHDAMYWYRQDPGQGLRLIYYSQIVNDFQKGDIAEGYSVSREKKESFPLTVTSAQKNPTAFYLCASSTAGIGQPQHFGDGTRLSIL.

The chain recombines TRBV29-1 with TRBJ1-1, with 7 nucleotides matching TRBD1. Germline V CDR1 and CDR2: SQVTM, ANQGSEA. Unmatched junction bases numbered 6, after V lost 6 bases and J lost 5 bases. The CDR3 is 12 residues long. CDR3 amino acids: CSVNTGDTEAFF. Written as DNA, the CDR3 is TGCAGCGTCAATACAGGGGATACTGAAGCTTTCTTT.

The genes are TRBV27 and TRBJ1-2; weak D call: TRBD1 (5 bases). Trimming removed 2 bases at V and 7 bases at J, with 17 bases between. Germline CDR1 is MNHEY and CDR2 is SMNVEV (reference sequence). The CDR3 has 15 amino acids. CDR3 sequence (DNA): TGTGCCAGCAGTTTAGCCGTCGGGGCCGGAGGTGGCTACACCTTC. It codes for CASSLAVGAGGGYTF.

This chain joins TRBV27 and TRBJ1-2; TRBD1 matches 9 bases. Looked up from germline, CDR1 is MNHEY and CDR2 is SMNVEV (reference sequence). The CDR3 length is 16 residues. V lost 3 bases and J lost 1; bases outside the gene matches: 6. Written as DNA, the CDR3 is TGTGCCAGCAGTTTGGGACAGGGTACTCTTAACTATGGCTACACCTTC. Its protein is CASSLGQGTLNYGYTF.

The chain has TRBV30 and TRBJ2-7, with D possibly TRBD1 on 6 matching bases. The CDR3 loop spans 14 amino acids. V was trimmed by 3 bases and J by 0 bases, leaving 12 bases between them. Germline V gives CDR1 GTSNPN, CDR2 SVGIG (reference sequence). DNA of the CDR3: TGTGCCTGGAGCTACAGGGAGAGCTCCTACGAGCAGTACTTC. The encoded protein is CAWSYRESSYEQYF.

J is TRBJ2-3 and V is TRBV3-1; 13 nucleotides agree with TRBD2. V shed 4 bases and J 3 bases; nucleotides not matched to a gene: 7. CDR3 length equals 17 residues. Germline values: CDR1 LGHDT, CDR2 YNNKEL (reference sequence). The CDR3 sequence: CASSRTGTSGKTDTQYF. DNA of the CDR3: TGTGCCAGCAGCCGGACTGGGACTAGCGGGAAAACAGATACGCAGTATTTT.

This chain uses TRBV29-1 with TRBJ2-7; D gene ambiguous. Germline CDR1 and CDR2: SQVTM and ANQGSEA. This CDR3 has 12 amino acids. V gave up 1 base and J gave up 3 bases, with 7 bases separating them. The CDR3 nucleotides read TGCAGCGTTGAAGGGCAGTTCTACGAGCAGTACTTC. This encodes CSVEGQFYEQYF.

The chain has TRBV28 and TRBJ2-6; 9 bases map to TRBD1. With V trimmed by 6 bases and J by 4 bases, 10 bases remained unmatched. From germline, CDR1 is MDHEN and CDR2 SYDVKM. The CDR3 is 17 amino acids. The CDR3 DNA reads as TGTGCCAGCAGCGCCGGGACAGGGCGCATGGGGGCCAACGTCCTGACTTTC. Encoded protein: CASSAGTGRMGANVLTF.

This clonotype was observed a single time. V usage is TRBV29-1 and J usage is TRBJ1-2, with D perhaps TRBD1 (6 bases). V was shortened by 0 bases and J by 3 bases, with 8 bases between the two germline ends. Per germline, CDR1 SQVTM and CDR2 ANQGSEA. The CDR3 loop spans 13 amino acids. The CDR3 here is CSVEDRTDYGYTF. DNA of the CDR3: TGCAGCGTTGAAGATCGGACAGACTATGGCTACACCTTC.

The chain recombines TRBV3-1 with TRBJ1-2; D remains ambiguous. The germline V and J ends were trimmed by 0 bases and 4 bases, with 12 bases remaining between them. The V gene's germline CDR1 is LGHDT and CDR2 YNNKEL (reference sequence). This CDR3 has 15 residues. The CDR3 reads CASSQDPRTVYGYTF. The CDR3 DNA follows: TGTGCCAGCAGCCAAGATCCACGAACGGTCTATGGCTACACCTTC.

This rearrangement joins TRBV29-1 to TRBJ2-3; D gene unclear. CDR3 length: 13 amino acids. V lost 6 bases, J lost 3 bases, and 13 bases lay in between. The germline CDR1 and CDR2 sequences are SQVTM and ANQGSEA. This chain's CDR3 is CSVRDPLTDTQYF. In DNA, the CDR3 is TGCAGCGTAAGAGACCCACTGACAGATACGCAGTATTTT.

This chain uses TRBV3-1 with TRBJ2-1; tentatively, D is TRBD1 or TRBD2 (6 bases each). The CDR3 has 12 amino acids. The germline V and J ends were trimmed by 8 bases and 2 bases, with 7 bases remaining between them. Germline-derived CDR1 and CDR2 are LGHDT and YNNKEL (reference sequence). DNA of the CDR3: TGTGCCAGCGGGGGGCCCTACAATGAGCAGTTCTTC. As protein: CASGGPYNEQFF.

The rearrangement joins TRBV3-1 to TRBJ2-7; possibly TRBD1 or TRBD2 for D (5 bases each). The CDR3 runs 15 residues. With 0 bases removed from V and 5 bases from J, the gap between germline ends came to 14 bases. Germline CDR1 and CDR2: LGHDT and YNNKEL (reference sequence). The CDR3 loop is CASSQDYEGHHEQYF. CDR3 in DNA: TGTGCCAGCAGCCAAGATTATGAGGGGCACCACGAGCAGTACTTC.